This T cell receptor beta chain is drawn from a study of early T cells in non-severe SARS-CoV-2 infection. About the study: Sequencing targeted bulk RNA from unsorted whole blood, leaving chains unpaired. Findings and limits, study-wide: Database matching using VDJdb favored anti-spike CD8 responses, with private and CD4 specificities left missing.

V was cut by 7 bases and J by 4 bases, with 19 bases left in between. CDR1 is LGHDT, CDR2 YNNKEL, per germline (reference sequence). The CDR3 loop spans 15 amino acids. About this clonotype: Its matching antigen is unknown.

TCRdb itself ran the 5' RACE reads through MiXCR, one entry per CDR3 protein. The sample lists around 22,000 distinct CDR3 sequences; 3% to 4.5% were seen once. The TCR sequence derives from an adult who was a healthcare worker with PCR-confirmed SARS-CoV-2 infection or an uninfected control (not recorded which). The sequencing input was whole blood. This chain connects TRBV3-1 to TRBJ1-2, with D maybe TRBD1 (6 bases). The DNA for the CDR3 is TGTGCCAGCAACCCCTTTGGGGGGCAAGGCTATGGCTACACCTTC. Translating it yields CASNPFGGQGYGYTF.